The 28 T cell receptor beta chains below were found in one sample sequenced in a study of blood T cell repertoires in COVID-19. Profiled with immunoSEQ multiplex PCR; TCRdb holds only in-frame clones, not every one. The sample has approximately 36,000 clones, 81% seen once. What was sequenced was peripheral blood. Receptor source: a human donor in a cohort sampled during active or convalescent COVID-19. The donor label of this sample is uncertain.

CDR3 protein: CAWSGGERGEAFF. The CDR3, as DNA: TGTGCCTGGAGTGGGGGGGAGAGAGGTGAAGCTTTCTTT. The chain employs TRBV30 and TRBJ1-1; D might be TRBD1 (5 bases). Deletions cut 1 base from V and 7 bases from J, with 13 bases between. The CDR3 loop spans 13 amino acids. Germline values: CDR1 GTSNPN, CDR2 SVGIG (reference sequence). The full variable domain, with the rest looked up from reference TRBV30 and TRBJ1-1, is SQTIHQWPATLVQPVGSPLSLECTVEGTSNPNLYWYRQAAGRGLQLLFYSVGIGQISSEVPQNLSASRPQDRQFILSSKKLLLSDSGFYLCAWSGGERGEAFFGQGTRLTVV.

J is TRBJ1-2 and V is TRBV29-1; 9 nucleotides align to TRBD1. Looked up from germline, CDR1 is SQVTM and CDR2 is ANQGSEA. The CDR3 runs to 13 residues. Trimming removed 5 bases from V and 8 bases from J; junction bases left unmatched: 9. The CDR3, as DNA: TGCAGCGTTTCGGACAGGGGTGGCACGGGCTACACCTTC. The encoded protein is CSVSDRGGTGYTF.

Here the CDR3 reads CASSLRPSGSRNEQFF. CDR3 DNA: TGTGCCAGCAGTTTACGGCCTAGCGGGAGTCGTAATGAGCAGTTCTTC. The chain carries TRBV27 and TRBJ2-1; 10 nucleotides align to TRBD2. V lost 2 bases and J lost 7; bases outside the gene matches: 8. CDR1 is MNHEY, CDR2 SMNVEV, per germline (reference sequence). The CDR3 length is 16 residues.

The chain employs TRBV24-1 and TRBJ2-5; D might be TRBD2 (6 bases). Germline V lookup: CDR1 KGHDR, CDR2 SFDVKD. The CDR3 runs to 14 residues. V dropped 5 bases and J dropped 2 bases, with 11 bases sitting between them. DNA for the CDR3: TGTGCCACCAGTGGTAGCGGAGCTCAAGAGACCCAGTACTTC. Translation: CATSGSGAQETQYF.

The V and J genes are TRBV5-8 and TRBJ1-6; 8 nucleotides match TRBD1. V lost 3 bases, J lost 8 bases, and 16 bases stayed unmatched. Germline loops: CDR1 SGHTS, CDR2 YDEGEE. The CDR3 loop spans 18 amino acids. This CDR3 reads CASSSGDFRDRRYSPLHF. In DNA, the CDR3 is TGTGCCAGCAGCTCAGGAGACTTCCGGGACAGGAGGTATTCACCCCTCCACTTT.

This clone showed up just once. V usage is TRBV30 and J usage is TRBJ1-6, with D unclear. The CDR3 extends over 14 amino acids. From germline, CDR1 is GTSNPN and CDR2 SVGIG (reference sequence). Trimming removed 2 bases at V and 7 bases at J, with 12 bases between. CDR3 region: CAWSREGMNSPLHF. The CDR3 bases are TGTGCCTGGAGTCGAGAGGGTATGAATTCACCCCTCCACTTT.

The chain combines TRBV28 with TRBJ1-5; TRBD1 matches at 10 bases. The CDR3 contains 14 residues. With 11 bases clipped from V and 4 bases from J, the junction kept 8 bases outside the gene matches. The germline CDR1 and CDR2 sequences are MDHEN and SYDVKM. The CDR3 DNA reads TGTGCCGGCTCGACAGGGGGCTGGAATCAGCCCCAGCATTTT. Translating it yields CAGSTGGWNQPQHF.

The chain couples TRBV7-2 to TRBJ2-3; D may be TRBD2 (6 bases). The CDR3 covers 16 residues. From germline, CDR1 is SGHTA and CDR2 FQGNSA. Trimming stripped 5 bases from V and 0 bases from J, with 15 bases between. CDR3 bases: TGTGCCAGCAGCACCCAAGCGGGCGGAAGCACAGATACGCAGTATTTT. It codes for CASSTQAGGSTDTQYF.

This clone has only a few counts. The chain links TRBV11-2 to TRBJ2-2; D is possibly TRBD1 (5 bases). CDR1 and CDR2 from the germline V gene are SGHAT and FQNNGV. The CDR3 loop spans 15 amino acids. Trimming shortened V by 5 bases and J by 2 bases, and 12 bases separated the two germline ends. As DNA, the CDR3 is TGTGCCAGCAGCCGAGAAAGGGGAAACACCGGGGAGCTGTTTTTT. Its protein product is CASSRERGNTGELFF.

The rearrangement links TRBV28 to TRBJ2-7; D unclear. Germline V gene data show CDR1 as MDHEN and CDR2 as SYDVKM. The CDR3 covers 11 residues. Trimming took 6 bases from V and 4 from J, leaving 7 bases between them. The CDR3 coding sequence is TGTGCCAGCAGCTCCGAGTACGAGCAGTACTTC. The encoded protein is CASSSEYEQYF.

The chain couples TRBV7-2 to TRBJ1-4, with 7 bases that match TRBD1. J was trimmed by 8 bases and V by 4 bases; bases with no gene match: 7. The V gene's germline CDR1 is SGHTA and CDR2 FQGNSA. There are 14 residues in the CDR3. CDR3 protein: CASSSRTGGEKLFF. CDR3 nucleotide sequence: TGTGCCAGCAGCTCGAGGACAGGTGGAGAAAAACTGTTTTTT.

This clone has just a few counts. The CDR3 DNA is TGTGCCAGCAGTGAAGGCCGCGATCAGCCCCAGCATTTT. Its translation: CASSEGRDQPQHF. V is TRBV2 and J is TRBJ1-5; D not resolved. The CDR3 is 13 amino acids. Germline V gene data show CDR1 as SNHLY and CDR2 as FYNNEI. Trimming removed 1 base at V and 5 bases at J, with 6 bases between.

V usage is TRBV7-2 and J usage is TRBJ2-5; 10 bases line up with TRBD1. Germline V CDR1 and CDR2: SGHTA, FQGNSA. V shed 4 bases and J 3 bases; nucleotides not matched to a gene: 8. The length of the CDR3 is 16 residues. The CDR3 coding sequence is TGTGCCAGCAGCTCCACCAGGACAGGGGGAAAAGAGACCCAGTACTTC. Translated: CASSSTRTGGKETQYF.

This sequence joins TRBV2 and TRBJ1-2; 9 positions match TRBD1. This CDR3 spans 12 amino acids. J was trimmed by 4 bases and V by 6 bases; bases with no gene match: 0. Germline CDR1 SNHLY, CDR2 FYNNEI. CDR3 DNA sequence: TGTGCCAGCAGGGGACAGGGCTATGGCTACACCTTC. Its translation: CASRGQGYGYTF.

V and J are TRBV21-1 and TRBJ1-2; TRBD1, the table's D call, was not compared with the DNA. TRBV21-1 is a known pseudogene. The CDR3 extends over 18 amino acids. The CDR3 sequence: CASSKAQYGTETNYGYTF. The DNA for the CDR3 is TGTGCCAGCAGCAAAGCCCAGTATGGGACAGAAACTAACTATGGCTACACCTTC.

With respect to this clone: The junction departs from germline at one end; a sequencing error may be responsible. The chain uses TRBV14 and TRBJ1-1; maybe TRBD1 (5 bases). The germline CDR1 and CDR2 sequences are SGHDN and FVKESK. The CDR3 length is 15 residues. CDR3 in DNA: TGTGCCAGCAGCCTCCCATCGGGGGTGAAAACTGAAGCTTTCTTT. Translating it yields CASSLPSGVKTEAFF.

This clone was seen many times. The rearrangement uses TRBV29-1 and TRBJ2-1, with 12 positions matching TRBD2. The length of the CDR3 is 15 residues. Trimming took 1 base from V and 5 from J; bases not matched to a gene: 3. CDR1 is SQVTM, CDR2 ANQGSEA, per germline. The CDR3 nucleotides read TGCAGCGTTGAAGTTCCTAGCGGGGGGGACAATGAGCAGTTCTTC. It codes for CSVEVPSGGDNEQFF.

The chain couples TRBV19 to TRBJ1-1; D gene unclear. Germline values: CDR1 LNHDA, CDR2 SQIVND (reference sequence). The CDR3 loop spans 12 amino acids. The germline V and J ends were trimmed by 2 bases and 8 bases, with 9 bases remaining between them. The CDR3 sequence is CASSISAGEAFF. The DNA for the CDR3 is TGTGCCAGTAGTATATCGGCAGGCGAAGCTTTCTTT.

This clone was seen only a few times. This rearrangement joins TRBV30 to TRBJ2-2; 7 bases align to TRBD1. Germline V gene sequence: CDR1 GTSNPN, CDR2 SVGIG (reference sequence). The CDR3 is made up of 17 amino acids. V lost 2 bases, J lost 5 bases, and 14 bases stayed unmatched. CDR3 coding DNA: TGTGCCTGGAGTCCTCTCTTGGGGACAGAGTATACCGGGGAGCTGTTTTTT. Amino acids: CAWSPLLGTEYTGELFF.

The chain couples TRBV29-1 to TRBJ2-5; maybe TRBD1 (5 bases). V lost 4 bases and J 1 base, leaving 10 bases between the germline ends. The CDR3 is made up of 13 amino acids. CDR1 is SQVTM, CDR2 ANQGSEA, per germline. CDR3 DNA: TGCAGCGTTGTGCACAGGAGCCAAGAGACCCAGTACTTC. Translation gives CSVVHRSQETQYF.

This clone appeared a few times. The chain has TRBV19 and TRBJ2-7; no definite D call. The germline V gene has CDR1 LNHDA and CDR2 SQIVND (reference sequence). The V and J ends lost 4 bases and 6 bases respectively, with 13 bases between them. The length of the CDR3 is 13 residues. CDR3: CASSNPVAAEQYF. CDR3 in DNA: TGTGCCAGTAGTAACCCCGTAGCAGCCGAGCAGTACTTC.

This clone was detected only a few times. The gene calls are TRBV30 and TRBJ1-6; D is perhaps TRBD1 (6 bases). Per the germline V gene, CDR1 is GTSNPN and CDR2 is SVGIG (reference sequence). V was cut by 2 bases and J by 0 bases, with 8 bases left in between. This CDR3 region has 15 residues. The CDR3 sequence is CAWSTGSSYNSPLHF. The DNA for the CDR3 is TGTGCCTGGAGTACAGGGAGCTCCTATAATTCACCCCTCCACTTT.

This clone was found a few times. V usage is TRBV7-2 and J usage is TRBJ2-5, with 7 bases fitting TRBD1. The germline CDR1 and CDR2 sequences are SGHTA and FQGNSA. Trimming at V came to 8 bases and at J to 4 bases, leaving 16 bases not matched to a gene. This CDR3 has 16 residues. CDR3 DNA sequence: TGTGCCAGCTCTTTCGGTTATACACAGGGGCTAGAGACCCAGTACTTC. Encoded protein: CASSFGYTQGLETQYF.

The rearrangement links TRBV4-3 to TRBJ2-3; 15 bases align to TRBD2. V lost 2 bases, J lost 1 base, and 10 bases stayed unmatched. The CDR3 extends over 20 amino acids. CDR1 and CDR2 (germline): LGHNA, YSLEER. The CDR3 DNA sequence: TGCGCCAGCAGCCAATACGGACTAGCGGGAGGGCCGGTCGGCACAGATACGCAGTATTTT. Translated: CASSQYGLAGGPVGTDTQYF.

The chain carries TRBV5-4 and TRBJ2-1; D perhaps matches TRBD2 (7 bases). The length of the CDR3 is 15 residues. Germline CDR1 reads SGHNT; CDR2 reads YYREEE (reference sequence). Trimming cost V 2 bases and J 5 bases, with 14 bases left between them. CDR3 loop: CASSFGGGGNNEQFF. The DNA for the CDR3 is TGTGCCAGCAGCTTCGGGGGAGGGGGAAACAATGAGCAGTTCTTC.

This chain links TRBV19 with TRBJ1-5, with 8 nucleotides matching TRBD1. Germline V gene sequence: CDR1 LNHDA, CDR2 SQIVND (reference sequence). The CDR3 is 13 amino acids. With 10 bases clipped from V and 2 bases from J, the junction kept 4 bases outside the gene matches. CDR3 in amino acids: CATWTGRNQPQHF. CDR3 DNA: TGTGCCACCTGGACAGGGCGCAATCAGCCCCAGCATTTT.

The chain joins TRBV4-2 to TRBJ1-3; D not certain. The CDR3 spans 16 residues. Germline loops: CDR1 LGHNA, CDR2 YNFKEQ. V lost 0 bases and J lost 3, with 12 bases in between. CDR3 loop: CASSQDRAGGGNTIYF. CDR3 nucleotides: TGTGCCAGCAGCCAAGATCGCGCAGGAGGTGGAAACACCATATATTTT.

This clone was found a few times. CDR3 bases: TGTGCCAGCAGCGTAGATCTGAGCACCTACGAGCAGTACTTC. Translation gives CASSVDLSTYEQYF. The rearrangement links TRBV9 to TRBJ2-7; no clear D gene. In germline, CDR1 is SGDLS, CDR2 YYNGEE. The CDR3 is 14 residues long. V was pared by 0 bases and J by 2 bases, with 9 bases between.